These T cell receptor beta chains were read from a single sample in a study of T cells in Graves' hyperthyroidism and ophthalmopathy. TCRdb reprocessed the multiplex PCR reads via MiXCR and lists one record per CDR3 protein. The sample includes some 400,000 distinct CDR3 sequences, under 20% of them seen just once. The specimen sequenced was blood. Receptors originate from a woman between 18 and 29 years old with Graves' hyperthyroidism. CDR3s include the opening cysteine and the closing phenylalanine or tryptophan. A D gene is named only where the DNA matches it firmly. Size is stated for part of the rows, as once, few or many counts, or as a class when the clone is expanded.

J: TRBJ1-2
V: TRBV2
D: .
size: many
CDR3: CASSYTRTVSGGYTF
DNA: TGTGCCAGCAGTTACACACGGACGGTATCGGGCGGCTACACCTTC

J: TRBJ2-5
V: TRBV6-2/TRBV6-3
D: TRBD2
size: few
CDR3: CASSVPLSGGPQETQYF
DNA: TGTGCCAGCAGTGTACCGCTGAGCGGGGGGCCCCAAGAGACCCAGTACTTC

J: TRBJ2-1
V: TRBV12-3/TRBV12-4
D: TRBD2
size: few
CDR3: CASSLRSRLAGASSYNEQFF
DNA: TGTGCCAGCAGTTTACGGTCGCGACTAGCGGGGGCAAGCTCCTACAATGAGCAGTTCTTC

J: TRBJ1-5
V: TRBV6-5
D: .
size: many
CDR3: CASSFRAGPQHF
DNA: TGTGCCAGCAGTTTTCGGGCGGGGCCCCAGCATTTT

J: TRBJ1-2
V: TRBV29-1
D: TRBD1
size: many
CDR3: CSVHGTGSGYTF
DNA: TGCAGCGTTCACGGGACAGGAAGCGGCTACACCTTC

J: TRBJ2-5
V: TRBV7-9
D: .
size: many
CDR3: CASSSSSPNQETQYF
DNA: TGTGCCAGCAGCTCCAGCTCGCCCAACCAAGAGACCCAGTACTTC

J: TRBJ2-2
V: TRBV11-2
D: .
size: many
CDR3: CASSPPAGVITGELFF
DNA: TGTGCCAGCAGCCCACCGGCAGGTGTCATCACCGGGGAGCTGTTTTTT

J: TRBJ1-6
V: TRBV6-5
D: TRBD1
size: many
CDR3: CASTLDRDSPLHF
DNA: TGTGCCAGCACCTTAGACAGGGATTCACCCCTCCACTTT

J: TRBJ2-5
V: TRBV28
D: .
size: many
CDR3: CASSLGAGSQYF
DNA: TGTGCCAGCTCGCTGGGGGCGGGTTCCCAGTACTTC

J: TRBJ1-1
V: TRBV12-3/TRBV12-4
D: .
size: many
CDR3: CASSHHRDGTEAFF
DNA: TGTGCCAGCAGTCACCACCGGGACGGCACTGAAGCTTTCTTT

J: TRBJ2-5
V: TRBV6-5
D: .
size: many
CDR3: CASSYRGKGRKETQYF
DNA: TGTGCCAGCAGTTACCGAGGGAAAGGGAGGAAAGAGACCCAGTACTTC

J: TRBJ2-5
V: TRBV12-3/TRBV12-4
D: .
size: .
CDR3: CASTFGGSGFETQYF
DNA: TGTGCCAGCACCTTCGGAGGGAGTGGGTTTGAGACCCAGTACTTC

J: TRBJ2-6
V: TRBV4-1
D: .
size: many
CDR3: CASSQGVLSGANVLTF
DNA: TGCGCCAGCAGCCAAGGGGTTCTCTCTGGGGCCAACGTCCTGACTTTC

J: TRBJ1-5
V: TRBV9
D: .
size: many
CDR3: CASSVGGVGNQPQHF
DNA: TGTGCCAGCAGCGTAGGGGGGGTCGGCAATCAGCCCCAGCATTTT

J: TRBJ1-1
V: TRBV4-2
D: .
size: .
CDR3: CASSQSIQYTEAFF
DNA: TGTGCCAGCAGCCAATCGATACAGTACACTGAAGCTTTCTTT

J: TRBJ2-2
V: TRBV5-1
D: TRBD2
size: many
CDR3: CASSRGDTGELFF
DNA: TGCGCCAGCAGTCGGGGGGACACCGGGGAGCTGTTTTTT

J: TRBJ2-5
V: TRBV6-1
D: .
size: many
CDR3: CASSPLHAQGQETQYF
DNA: TGTGCCAGCAGTCCCCTTCATGCACAGGGCCAAGAGACCCAGTACTTC

J: TRBJ1-1
V: TRBV2
D: .
size: many
CDR3: CASSVFRTEAFF
DNA: TGTGCCAGCAGTGTCTTCCGCACTGAAGCTTTCTTT

J: TRBJ2-5
V: TRBV12-3/TRBV12-4
D: TRBD2
size: .
CDR3: CASSLHSGGEETQYF
DNA: TGTGCCAGCAGTCTCCATAGCGGGGGGGAAGAGACCCAGTACTTC

J: TRBJ1-5
V: TRBV28
D: TRBD1
size: .
CDR3: CASSPTGWVGQPQHF
DNA: TGTGCCAGCAGTCCGACAGGGTGGGTCGGCCAGCCCCAGCATTTT

J: TRBJ1-5
V: TRBV11-2
D: .
size: many
CDR3: CASSVNSNQPQHF
DNA: TGTGCCAGCAGCGTAAACAGCAATCAGCCCCAGCATTTT

J: TRBJ1-1
V: TRBV10-3
D: .
size: few
CDR3: CAISEPNRGSTEAFF
DNA: TGTGCCATCAGTGAGCCCAACCGGGGGAGCACTGAAGCTTTCTTT

J: TRBJ2-7
V: TRBV6-5
D: .
size: many
CDR3: CASSFGRGSYEQYF
DNA: TGTGCCAGCAGTTTCGGCCGAGGCTCCTACGAGCAGTACTTC

J: TRBJ1-2
V: TRBV15
D: .
size: many
CDR3: CATSSGLEWRGRDGYTF
DNA: TGTGCCACCAGCAGTGGCTTGGAGTGGCGGGGGCGAGATGGCTACACCTTC

J: TRBJ2-2
V: TRBV19
D: TRBD1
size: many
CDR3: CASRQQGGTGELFF
DNA: TGTGCCAGTAGGCAACAGGGGGGCACCGGGGAGCTGTTTTTT

J: TRBJ1-2
V: TRBV4-1
D: TRBD1
size: many
CDR3: CASSQGTGEGYTF
DNA: TGCGCCAGCAGCCAAGGAACAGGGGAAGGCTACACCTTC

J: TRBJ2-7
V: TRBV4-2
D: .
size: many
CDR3: CASSQERDGWTYEQYF
DNA: TGTGCCAGCAGCCAAGAACGGGACGGGTGGACCTACGAGCAGTACTTC

J: TRBJ1-3
V: TRBV9
D: .
size: many
CDR3: CASSVSGPSGNTIYF
DNA: TGTGCCAGCAGCGTATCGGGACCCTCTGGAAACACCATATATTTT

J: TRBJ1-2
V: TRBV12-3/TRBV12-4
D: .
size: many
CDR3: CASSTTPGFSGYTF
DNA: TGTGCCAGCAGTACAACGCCGGGTTTTAGTGGCTACACCTTC

J: TRBJ2-5
V: TRBV12-3/TRBV12-4
D: .
size: many
CDR3: CASSPGGAGETQYF
DNA: TGTGCCAGCAGTCCCGGGGGAGCTGGGGAGACCCAGTACTTC

J: TRBJ2-5
V: TRBV25-1
D: TRBD1
size: many
CDR3: CASSDSGDREETQYF
DNA: TGTGCCAGCAGTGATTCAGGGGACAGAGAAGAGACCCAGTACTTC

J: TRBJ1-6
V: TRBV12-3/TRBV12-4
D: .
size: many
CDR3: CASSEFRGYSPLHF
DNA: TGTGCCAGCAGTGAATTCCGGGGATATTCACCCCTCCACTTT

J: TRBJ2-5
V: TRBV6-2/TRBV6-3
D: TRBD2
size: many
CDR3: CASSPAGGRQTQYF
DNA: TGTGCCAGCAGCCCCGCGGGGGGGCGACAGACCCAGTACTTC

J: TRBJ1-5
V: TRBV6-1
D: TRBD1
size: many
CDR3: CASSLGQANQPRHF
DNA: TGTGCCAGCAGTCTCGGACAGGCGAATCAGCCCCGGCATTTT

J: TRBJ2-5
V: TRBV12-3/TRBV12-4
D: TRBD2
size: .
CDR3: CASRLAGRWETQYF
DNA: TGTGCCAGCAGGCTAGCGGGGCGCTGGGAGACCCAGTACTTC

J: TRBJ2-5
V: TRBV12-3/TRBV12-4
D: TRBD1
size: many
CDR3: CASRTGTGKETQYF
DNA: TGTGCCAGCAGGACCGGGACAGGGAAGGAGACCCAGTACTTC

J: TRBJ2-7
V: TRBV28
D: .
size: many
CDR3: CASSWASSYEQYF
DNA: TGTGCCAGCAGTTGGGCTAGCTCCTACGAGCAGTACTTC

J: TRBJ1-2
V: TRBV3-1
D: .
size: .
CDR3: CASRAQGSDYGYTF
DNA: TGTGCCAGCAGAGCTCAGGGGAGCGACTATGGCTACACCTTC

J: TRBJ1-3
V: TRBV5-5
D: .
size: .
CDR3: CASSYLFASGNTIYF
DNA: TGTGCCAGCAGCTACTTATTCGCTTCTGGAAACACCATATATTTT

J: TRBJ1-2
V: TRBV12-3/TRBV12-4
D: TRBD1
size: many
CDR3: CASSPAGTGNVNGYTF
DNA: TGTGCCAGCAGTCCCGCCGGGACAGGGAATGTTAATGGCTACACCTTC

J: TRBJ2-7
V: TRBV6-4
D: TRBD1
size: many
CDR3: CASSLNNPGQGSYEQYF
DNA: TGTGCCAGCAGCCTCAATAATCCGGGACAGGGCTCCTACGAGCAGTACTTC

J: TRBJ2-5
V: TRBV20-1
D: .
size: many
CDR3: CSARDRTVVGTQYF
DNA: TGCAGTGCTAGAGATAGGACGGTAGTGGGGACCCAGTACTTC

J: TRBJ2-5
V: TRBV7-2
D: TRBD1
size: .
CDR3: CASSLARDRGHRASWETQYF
DNA: TGTGCCAGCAGCTTAGCCCGGGACAGGGGGCATAGAGCGAGCTGGGAGACCCAGTACTTC

J: TRBJ1-2
V: TRBV28
D: .
size: many
CDR3: CASRYSTAEGYTF
DNA: TGTGCCAGCAGGTACTCGACAGCGGAAGGCTACACCTTC